This T cell receptor (beta chain) is from a study of CD8 T cells in ankylosing spondylitis. This clonotype was recorded many times. The target antigen is unknown. An end of the junction does not agree with germline; a read error may underlie this. The CDR3 covers 11 residues. From germline, CDR1 is SQVTM and CDR2 ANQGSEA. The study's findings and limits: Made up of fewer than 10 highly homologous variants, a TCR beta motif appeared characteristic of ankylosing spondylitis blood. Reported data indicate significant enrichment of disease-linked clones within matched ankylosing spondylitis synovial fluid.

A single record per CDR3 protein comes from TCRdb applying MiXCR to the 5' RACE reads. The profile covers around 210,000 distinct CDR3 sequences, with roughly 8.2% appearing a single time and around 4.4% taken by the ten largest. J is TRBJ2-1 and V is TRBV29-1, with D possibly matching TRBD1 (6 bases). The specimen was blood, either unsorted or a sorted T cell fraction (not recorded which). This receptor was obtained from a female donor with ankylosing spondylitis or in good health (not recorded which). Here the CDR3 DNA reads TGCAGCGCTGAAGGGGGTTATGAGCAGTTCTTC. Protein sequence: CSAEGGYEQFF.